These 20 T cell receptor beta chains share one sample of origin, sequenced in a study of blood T cell repertoires in COVID-19. Sequencing used immunoSEQ multiplex PCR; TCRdb keeps in-frame clones, though not all of them. Seen here are about 200,000 clones, approximately 78% observed once, and the top ten hold less than 6%. The specimen sequenced was peripheral blood. The receptors shown here come from a woman in her 70s with COVID-19, enrolled during active disease.

The V call is TRBV6-5, the J call TRBJ1-2, with D possibly TRBD1 on 5 matching bases. The CDR3 totals 11 residues. The germline CDR1 and CDR2 sequences are MNHEY and SVGAGI. Trimming removed 6 bases at V and 8 bases at J, with 10 bases between. The DNA of the CDR3 is TGTGCCAGCAGCGCAGGGTCCGGCTACACCTTC. Its protein is CASSAGSGYTF.

CDR3 sequence: CASSPFLSEGKSSGNTIYF. CDR3 sequence (DNA): TGTGCCAGCTCACCATTTTTATCGGAGGGTAAATCCTCTGGAAACACCATATATTTT. The chain combines TRBV18 with TRBJ1-3; D gene unclear. Germline CDR1 is KGHSH and CDR2 is LQKENI. Trimming shortened V by 2 bases and J by 0 bases, and 20 bases separated the two germline ends. The CDR3 runs 19 residues.

The gene calls are TRBV6-1 and TRBJ1-1, with 10 bases fitting TRBD1. Looked up from germline, CDR1 is MNHNS and CDR2 is SASEGT. The V gene end was trimmed by 5 bases and the J gene end by 4 bases; junction bases not matched to a gene: 7. The CDR3 is 15 amino acids. CDR3 residues: CASSHPGQGPTEAFF. CDR3 bases: TGTGCCAGCAGTCATCCGGGACAGGGGCCCACTGAAGCTTTCTTT.

This chain joins TRBV5-1 and TRBJ1-1; D is ambiguous. This CDR3 spans 16 amino acids. V lost 0 bases and J 0 bases, leaving 12 bases between the germline ends. The germline V gene has CDR1 SGHRS and CDR2 YFSETQ. CDR3 nucleotides: TGCGCCAGCAGCTTGGTCGCAGGCGTTATGAACACTGAAGCTTTCTTT. As protein: CASSLVAGVMNTEAFF.

This clone has a single count. The gene calls are TRBV19 and TRBJ1-3; D unclear. The CDR3 has 14 amino acids. CDR1 and CDR2 from the germline V gene are LNHDA and SQIVND (reference sequence). V shed 4 bases and J shed 4 bases, with 11 bases lying between them. The CDR3 sequence is CASSNHFYGNTIYF. The CDR3 region has the DNA TGTGCCAGTAGTAACCACTTCTACGGAAACACCATATATTTT.

The DNA for the CDR3 is TGTGCCTGGAGCCAGGGTCAAGTGGCCGTAGGCACTGAAGCTTTCTTT. This encodes CAWSQGQVAVGTEAFF. The chain couples TRBV30 to TRBJ1-1; the D gene is possibly TRBD1 (5 bases). Deletions cut 3 bases from V and 4 bases from J, with 21 bases between. Germline CDR1 and CDR2: GTSNPN and SVGIG (reference sequence). This CDR3 spans 16 amino acids.

J is TRBJ1-5 and V is TRBV6-5; 8 bases are a match to TRBD1. Germline loops: CDR1 MNHEY, CDR2 SVGAGI. The CDR3 has 14 amino acids. V was pared by 2 bases and J by 7 bases, with 4 bases of the junction left unmatched. The CDR3 loop reads CASSYDRGRQPQHF. CDR3 bases: TGTGCCAGCAGTTACGACAGGGGAAGACAGCCCCAGCATTTT.

This chain joins TRBV19 and TRBJ2-2; 8 nucleotides line up with TRBD1. Germline V gene sequence: CDR1 LNHDA, CDR2 SQIVND (reference sequence). The V segment lost 7 bases and the J segment 7 bases; nucleotides outside the gene matches: 11. The CDR3 has 15 residues. The CDR3 spells CASTPRARGHGELFF. CDR3 coding DNA: TGTGCCAGTACCCCGAGGGCCAGGGGGCACGGGGAGCTGTTTTTT.

The rearrangement links TRBV21-1 to TRBJ1-3; TRBD1, the table's D call, was not compared with the DNA. TRBV21-1 is recorded as a pseudogene. CDR3 length equals 16 residues. The CDR3 here is CASSKQNGRPQDTIYF. The CDR3, as DNA: TGTGCCAGCAGCAAACAGAACGGCCGTCCTCAGGACACCATATATTTT.

In the case of this clone: This CDR3 is also generated by other DNA sequences in the sample. The rearrangement uses TRBV6-2 or TRBV6-3 and TRBJ2-3; unclear D gene. The CDR3 consists of 12 residues. Trimming stripped 4 bases from V and 0 bases from J, with 2 bases between. CDR1 is MNHEY, CDR2 SVGEGT, per germline. Here the CDR3 DNA reads TGTGCCAGCAGTTCAAGCACAGATACGCAGTATTTT. This gives the protein CASSSSTDTQYF.

The genes are TRBV6-5 and TRBJ1-2, with 7 positions matching TRBD1. This CDR3 contains 12 residues. With V trimmed by 7 bases and J by 7 bases, 6 bases remained unmatched. Germline V gene lookup returns CDR1 MNHEY and CDR2 SVGAGI. The CDR3 protein is CASNTGDGGYTF. As DNA, the CDR3 is TGTGCCAGCAATACAGGGGATGGTGGCTACACCTTC.

The sample holds one count of this clone. This chain joins TRBV7-9 and TRBJ2-7; possible D gene TRBD2, 6 bases. The CDR3 covers 13 residues. V lost 5 bases and J 0 bases, leaving 8 bases between the germline ends. CDR1 and CDR2 from the germline V gene are SEHNR and FQNEAQ (reference sequence). CDR3 amino acids: CASSASVSYEQYF. DNA for the CDR3: TGTGCCAGCAGCGCTAGCGTCTCCTACGAGCAGTACTTC.

This chain connects TRBV15 to TRBJ2-5; 7 positions match TRBD2. In germline, CDR1 is LNHNV, CDR2 YYDKDF (reference sequence). CDR3 length: 15 amino acids. Losses at the gene ends were 5 bases for V and 4 bases for J; bases not matched to a gene: 10. The DNA of the CDR3 is TGTGCCACCAGCCCCAAGCGGGGTAGATTAGAGACCCAGTACTTC. Protein: CATSPKRGRLETQYF. Combining the CDR3 with reference TRBV15 and TRBJ2-5 gives the whole variable domain DAMVIQNPRYQVTQFGKPVTLSCSQTLNHNVMYWYQQKSSQAPKLLFHYYDKDFNNEADTPDNFQSRRPNTSFCFLDIRSPGLGDTAMYLCATSPKRGRLETQYFGPGTRLLVL.

The V and J genes are TRBV6-5 and TRBJ1-1; D perhaps matches TRBD1 (5 bases). The ends were cut back, 2 bases at V and 7 bases at J, with 11 bases in the middle. The length of the CDR3 is 13 residues. The V gene's germline CDR1 is MNHEY and CDR2 SVGAGI. CDR3 sequence (DNA): TGTGCCAGCAGTTACGGTGGGGCACTTGAAGCTTTCTTT. This encodes CASSYGGALEAFF.

This chain connects TRBV11-2 to TRBJ2-7; 12 bases are a match to TRBD2. Germline V lookup: CDR1 SGHAT, CDR2 FQNNGV. This CDR3 region has 17 residues. The ends lost 1 base at V and 4 bases at J; junction bases unmatched: 8. The CDR3 loop is CASSLGAGTSGPYEQYF. For the CDR3, the DNA is TGTGCCAGCAGCTTAGGGGCCGGGACTAGCGGGCCGTACGAGCAGTACTTC.

CDR3 DNA: TGTGCCAGCATCCCGGGCGGGATGAACACTGAAGCTTTCTTT. Translation: CASIPGGMNTEAFF. V and J are TRBV7-9 and TRBJ1-1; D remains ambiguous. CDR1 and CDR2 from the germline V gene are SEHNR and FQNEAQ (reference sequence). V dropped 7 bases and J dropped 0 bases, with 12 bases sitting between them. This CDR3 contains 14 residues.

The gene calls are TRBV3-1 (or the pseudogene TRBV3-2) and TRBJ2-1, with D possibly being TRBD2 (5 bases). Trimming shortened V by 2 bases and J by 5 bases, and 19 bases separated the two germline ends. Germline-derived CDR1 and CDR2 are LGHDT and YNNKEL (reference sequence). The CDR3 is 17 amino acids. The CDR3 reads CASSQFEGGHKDNEQFF. The CDR3 DNA reads as TGTGCCAGCAGCCAATTTGAGGGCGGGCATAAAGACAATGAGCAGTTCTTC.

The V and J genes are TRBV7-2 and TRBJ1-1, with D possibly matching TRBD1 (6 bases). The germline gives CDR1 SGHTA, CDR2 FQGNSA. Trimming pared 1 base from V and 1 base from J, leaving 7 bases between. The CDR3 spans 14 residues. The CDR3 DNA follows: TGTGCCAGCAGCTTAGAAGGGGGGAACACTGAAGCTTTCTTT. This translates into CASSLEGGNTEAFF.

The rearrangement links TRBV2 to TRBJ1-2; weak D call: TRBD1 (5 bases). Germline CDR1 reads SNHLY; CDR2 reads FYNNEI. V lost 6 bases and J lost 2, with 16 bases in between. This CDR3 region has 15 residues. CDR3 in amino acids: CASRGGVTANYGYTF. CDR3 bases: TGTGCCAGCAGGGGAGGGGTGACGGCAAACTATGGCTACACCTTC.

Comments on this clone: The junction departs from the called germline gene at one end, perhaps through a read error. V usage is TRBV6-6 and J usage is TRBJ1-2; 7 nucleotides line up with TRBD1. This CDR3 comprises 12 residues. The germline gives CDR1 MNHNY, CDR2 SVGAGI (reference sequence). The CDR3 DNA reads TGTGCCAGCAGTTACTCCCGAGGGGGCTTAAAATTC. It codes for CASSYSRGGLKF.